Here is one T cell receptor beta chain with its context. The source of the sample is a study of cytomegalovirus exposure and HLA in healthy donors. Study details: T cells numbering around 190 million yielded fewer than 140 million unique TCR beta sequences in an earlier analysis. Of some 410 genotyped donors, around 86% grouped in the Caucasian-associated ancestry cluster.

The PCR had 60 Vbeta and 13 Jbeta primers. The data were produced by immunoSEQ multiplex PCR, yet TCRdb's version contains in-frame clones alone and is incomplete. The table shows approximately 110,000 clones, with around 81% occurring only once. J lost 5 bases, V lost 1 base, and 6 bases had no gene match. The CDR3 sequence is 16 residues long. CDR1 SGHTA and CDR2 FQGTGA come from the germline V gene. The sequenced material came from PBMCs. This sequence joins TRBV7-3 and TRBJ2-1; the match to TRBD2 covers 9 bases. This sequence originates from a woman in her twenties or thirties in good health and CMV-seronegative. This CDR3 is CASSLRAGGPNNEQFF. In DNA form, the CDR3 reads TGTGCCAGCAGCTTAAGGGCGGGAGGGCCGAACAATGAGCAGTTCTTC.